This T cell receptor (beta chain) was captured in a study of T-cell memory formation after mild COVID-19. Researchers used 5'RACE with constant-segment primers to make TCR alpha and TCR beta cDNA libraries that carry sample barcodes and UMIs. TCRdb redid the calling of the 5' RACE reads with MiXCR, one entry per CDR3 protein. The data contain roughly 150,000 distinct CDR3 sequences, around 13% of them singletons. Germline assignment: CDR1 KGHSH and CDR2 LQKENI. CDR3 length equals 18 residues. The V end was cut by 3 bases, the J end by 2 bases, with 23 bases between. Findings and limits, study-wide: Day 15 to 85 contracting clones showed balanced CD4/CD8; later expanders leaned CD4+. CD4+ clones that contracted lay mainly in CM and EM; CD8+ ones lay in EMRA. For second-wave clones that peaked at day 37, SARS-CoV-2 specificity went unverified.

Points on this clonotype: Its antigen is currently unknown.

The sequence derives from an adult woman who had mild COVID-19 (a few samples of this study predate the infection). Cell type and time point are not known. V usage is TRBV18 and J usage is TRBJ2-7; D is unclear. Source material: PBMCs or a T cell subset sorted from them (not recorded which). The CDR3 nucleotides read TGTGCCAGCTCACCGCCGGTGCTAAGCCTGGCGGCTCCCTACGAGCAGTACTTC. Residues: CASSPPVLSLAAPYEQYF. The entire variable domain, with the rest obtained from reference TRBV18 and TRBJ2-7, is as follows: NAGVMQNPRHLVRRRGQEARLRCSPMKGHSHVYWYRQLPEEGLKFMVYLQKENIIDESGMPKERFSAEFPKEGPSILRIQQVVRGDSAAYFCASSPPVLSLAAPYEQYFGPGTRLTVT.